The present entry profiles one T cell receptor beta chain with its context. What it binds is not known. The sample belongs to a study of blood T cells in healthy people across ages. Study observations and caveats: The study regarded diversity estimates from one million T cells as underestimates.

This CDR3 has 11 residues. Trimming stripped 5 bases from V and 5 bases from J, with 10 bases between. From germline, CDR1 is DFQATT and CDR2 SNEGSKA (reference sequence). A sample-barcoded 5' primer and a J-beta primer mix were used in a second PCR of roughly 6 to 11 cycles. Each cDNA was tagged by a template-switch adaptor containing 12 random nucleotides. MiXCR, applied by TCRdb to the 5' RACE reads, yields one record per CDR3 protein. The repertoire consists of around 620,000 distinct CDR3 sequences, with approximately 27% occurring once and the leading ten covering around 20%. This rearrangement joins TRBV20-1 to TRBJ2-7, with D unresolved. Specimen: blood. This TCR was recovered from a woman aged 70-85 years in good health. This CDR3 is CSASTYDEQYF. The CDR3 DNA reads TGCAGTGCTTCGACATACGACGAGCAGTACTTC.